Below, one T cell receptor beta chain is given with its context. The antigen is undetermined. Samples with a second dose at about 4 or about 12 weeks were pooled together. This sample was taken from a study of T cell responses to AZD1222 COVID-19 vaccine. Assay: immunoSEQ multiplex PCR; the TCRdb copy retains only in-frame clones and omits some. The sample has around 190,000 clones, around 88% seen once. The CDR3 is 14 residues long. Germline V gene sequence: CDR1 LGHNA, CDR2 YSLEER. Trimming removed 0 bases at V and 7 bases at J, with 7 bases between. Regarding the study as a whole: Of spike-specific TCRs, nearly half reportedly target regions left unmutated in variants. There were mostly white British donors and more females than males, and clonal diversity was possibly underestimated.

This sequence joins TRBV4-3 and TRBJ1-6; the D is unclear. The receptor's source is an adult who received the AZD1222 COVID-19 vaccine. Sequenced material: peripheral blood, taken 28 days after the second AZD1222 dose. The CDR3 spells CASSQDIRNSPLHF. DNA of the CDR3: TGCGCCAGCAGCCAAGATATAAGGAATTCACCCCTCCACTTT.